One and the same sample provided the 5 T cell receptor beta chains below, sequenced in a study of OX40 agonist ivuxolimab in advanced cancers. The table came from immunoSEQ multiplex PCR; TCRdb's copy has only in-frame clones and leaves some out. The sample records almost 90,000 clones, approximately 91% being singletons. Sequenced here: CD4+ or CD8+ T cells sorted from blood, sampled in a trial of the OX40 agonist ivuxolimab. These receptors came from an adult with an advanced solid tumor such as melanoma, head and neck, liver or kidney cancer.

The V call is TRBV15, the J call TRBJ2-1; TRBD2 might be the D (5 bases). Trimming took off 7 bases at V and 10 bases at J, with 20 bases between the two ends. Germline CDR1 is LNHNV and CDR2 is YYDKDF (reference sequence). This CDR3 is built from 14 residues. The CDR3 nucleotides are TGTGCCACCACTAACTCTCGGACCGGAGGAGAGCAGTTCTTC. The encoded protein is CATTNSRTGGEQFF.

The V call is TRBV6-9, the J call TRBJ1-4; the D is unclear. Between the trimmed V and J ends, which lost 6 bases and 2 bases, there was a span of 7 bases. The CDR3 runs 13 residues. Germline CDR1 and CDR2: MNHGY and SVAAGI. CDR3 bases: TGTGCCAGCAGGGTCAGCACTAATGAAAAACTGTTTTTT. The encoded protein is CASRVSTNEKLFF.

The CDR3 loop is CASSPGQPFNEQFF. In nucleotides, the CDR3 is TGTGCCAGCAGCCCGGGACAGCCGTTTAATGAGCAGTTCTTC. The chain combines TRBV7-8 with TRBJ2-1, with 7 bases that match TRBD1. CDR1 is SGHVS and CDR2 is FQNEAQ in the germline V gene. V lost 5 bases, J lost 7 bases, and 8 bases stayed unmatched. The CDR3 covers 14 residues. The full variable domain, rest sourced from reference TRBV7-8 and TRBJ2-1, is GAGVSQSPRYKVAKRGQDVALRCDPISGHVSLFWYQQALGQGPEFLTYFQNEAQLDKSGLPSDRFFAERPEGSVSTLKIQRTQQEDSAVYLCASSPGQPFNEQFFGPGTRLTVL.

V gene TRBV9 combines with J gene TRBJ2-1, with 9 bases aligning to TRBD1. J was trimmed by 4 bases and V by 4 bases; bases with no gene match: 15. CDR1 and CDR2 (germline): SGDLS, YYNGEE. This CDR3 has 18 amino acids. The CDR3 sequence: CASSPRDRDWGFYNEQFF. The CDR3 DNA sequence: TGTGCCAGCAGCCCGCGGGACAGGGACTGGGGCTTTTACAATGAGCAGTTCTTC.

The chain is built from TRBV7-9 and TRBJ1-2; 8 nucleotides match TRBD1. The CDR3 sequence is 14 residues long. With 5 bases clipped from V and 5 bases from J, the junction kept 7 bases outside the gene matches. Germline assignment: CDR1 SEHNR and CDR2 FQNEAQ (reference sequence). This chain's CDR3 is CASSQGALVYGYTF. CDR3 DNA: TGTGCCAGCAGCCAGGGGGCTTTGGTATATGGCTACACCTTC.